One sample yielded the 25 T cell receptor beta chains listed below, sequenced in a study of cytomegalovirus exposure and HLA in healthy donors. Primers for the PCR totalled 60 Vbeta and 13 Jbeta. Assay used: immunoSEQ multiplex PCR; TCRdb lists only in-frame clones, some missing. The sample lists roughly 140,000 clones, roughly 80% occurring once. The specimen sequenced was PBMCs. The source is a man younger than 35 in good health and CMV-seronegative.

This chain joins TRBV7-8 and TRBJ1-6, with TRBD1 matching over 9 bases. The J segment lost 6 bases and the V segment lost 6 bases, leaving 9 bases of the junction unmatched. There are 16 residues in the CDR3. CDR1 and CDR2 from the germline V gene are SGHVS and FQNEAQ. CDR3: CASREGRGQGNSPLHF. CDR3 DNA: TGTGCCAGCAGAGAGGGGAGGGGACAGGGTAATTCACCCCTCCACTTT.

The J gene is TRBJ1-3, the V gene TRBV7-2; 8 positions agree with TRBD1. The CDR3 loop spans 15 amino acids. With 2 bases clipped from V and 4 bases from J, the junction kept 4 bases outside the gene matches. CDR1 and CDR2 (germline): SGHTA, FQGNSA. The chain's CDR3 is CASSLQGALGNTIYF. The CDR3, as DNA: TGTGCCAGCAGCTTACAGGGGGCGTTAGGAAACACCATATATTTT.

The chain links TRBV5-1 to TRBJ2-5, with TRBD1 matching 9 bases. This CDR3 comprises 15 residues. V shed 3 bases and J 1 base; nucleotides not matched to a gene: 4. Germline V gene data show CDR1 as SGHRS and CDR2 as YFSETQ. CDR3 sequence (DNA): TGCGCCAGCAGCTCCCAACAGGGGGCCCAAGAGACCCAGTACTTC. Amino acids: CASSSQQGAQETQYF.

Concerning this clone itself: Compared with germline, one end of the junction differs, possibly owing to a read error. This chain uses TRBV7-9 with TRBJ2-7; 11 bases agree with TRBD2. There are 19 residues in the CDR3. Germline V gene sequence: CDR1 SEHNR, CDR2 FQNEAQ (reference sequence). CDR3 sequence (DNA): TGTTCCAGCAGCGGCCCCAACACACCAGGACTAGCGGGCCGCTACGAGCAGTACTTC. Translated: CSSSGPNTPGLAGRYEQYF.

This clone showed up just a few times. This rearrangement joins TRBV28 to TRBJ2-5, with 10 bases aligning to TRBD1. This CDR3 is 15 amino acids long. CDR1 is MDHEN and CDR2 is SYDVKM in the germline V gene. Losses at the gene ends were 2 bases for V and 9 bases for J; bases not matched to a gene: 9. The CDR3: CASSLGGQGTPSQYF. CDR3 bases: TGTGCCAGCAGTTTAGGGGGACAGGGGACCCCATCCCAGTACTTC.

This chain joins TRBV27 and TRBJ2-1; a weak D match, TRBD2 (6 bases). The V end lost 3 bases, the J end lost 1 base, and 16 bases lay between the germline ends. CDR3 length: 17 amino acids. Germline values: CDR1 MNHEY, CDR2 SMNVEV (reference sequence). The CDR3 sequence is CASSLSGGSGSYNEQFF. As DNA, the CDR3 is TGTGCCAGCAGTTTGTCCGGAGGTAGCGGTTCCTACAATGAGCAGTTCTTC.

This chain connects TRBV28 to TRBJ2-7, with 7 bases aligning to TRBD1. V lost 6 bases, J lost 2 bases, and 10 bases stayed unmatched. The CDR3 contains 15 residues. Germline lookup yields CDR1 MDHEN and CDR2 SYDVKM. The CDR3 region has the DNA TGTGCCAGCAGCCCCTTGACAGGGACAACCTACGAGCAGTACTTC. Translating gives CASSPLTGTTYEQYF.

As DNA, the CDR3 is TGTGCCAGCGGGCCCCTAGCGGGAGTCTCCCTTCTAGGGACCCAGTACTTC. Translated, it gives CASGPLAGVSLLGTQYF. The genes are TRBV27 and TRBJ2-5; 10 nucleotides align to TRBD2. The CDR3 contains 17 residues. Germline V gives CDR1 MNHEY, CDR2 SMNVEV (reference sequence). With 8 bases clipped from V and 7 bases from J, the junction kept 19 bases outside the gene matches.

The chain is built from TRBV19 and TRBJ1-1, with D maybe TRBD1 (5 bases). The CDR3 loop spans 14 amino acids. The V end lost 1 base, the J end lost 8 bases, and 14 bases lay between the germline ends. From germline, CDR1 is LNHDA and CDR2 SQIVND (reference sequence). CDR3 DNA: TGTGCCAGTAGTATAGGCAGACAGTCGGCCGAAGCTTTCTTT. Its protein is CASSIGRQSAEAFF. Variable domain in full (rest from reference TRBV19 and TRBJ1-1): DGGITQSPKYLFRKEGQNVTLSCEQNLNHDAMYWYRQDPGQGLRLIYYSQIVNDFQKGDIAEGYSVSREKKESFPLTVTSAQKNPTAFYLCASSIGRQSAEAFFGQGTRLTVV.

The rearrangement links TRBV29-1 to TRBJ2-1, with TRBD2 identical over 7 bases. The CDR3 consists of 14 residues. V was clipped by 4 bases and J by 4 bases; unmatched bases: 7. In germline, CDR1 is SQVTM, CDR2 ANQGSEA. CDR3 in amino acids: CSVVGSSGYNEQFF. The CDR3 DNA follows: TGCAGCGTTGTTGGGTCTAGCGGATACAATGAGCAGTTCTTC.

This clone has only a few counts. The chain has TRBV4-3 and TRBJ2-3, with D tentatively TRBD1 (5 bases). V lost 0 bases and J 5 bases, leaving 12 bases between the germline ends. The CDR3 has 15 amino acids. Germline loops: CDR1 LGHNA, CDR2 YSLEER. The CDR3, as DNA: TGCGCCAGCAGCCAAGAGGGGCCTTTGGGAGATACGCAGTATTTT. Protein product: CASSQEGPLGDTQYF.

The chain links TRBV10-3 to TRBJ2-5; weak D call: TRBD1 (6 bases). Germline V gives CDR1 ENHRY, CDR2 SYGVKD. The germline V and J ends were trimmed by 6 bases and 4 bases, with 15 bases remaining between them. The CDR3 is 14 residues long. The CDR3 loop is CAIRDSGTIETQYF. The CDR3 coding sequence is TGTGCCATCAGAGATTCCGGGACAATAGAGACCCAGTACTTC.

The chain uses TRBV11-2 and TRBJ2-7; 11 bases are shared with TRBD1. Per germline, CDR1 SGHAT and CDR2 FQNNGV. The V gene end was trimmed by 0 bases and the J gene end by 2 bases; junction bases not matched to a gene: 9. This CDR3 has 18 amino acids. DNA for the CDR3: TGTGCCAGCAGCTTAGAGCGCGGACAGGGGGCGCTTGCCTACGAGCAGTACTTC. This encodes CASSLERGQGALAYEQYF. Filled out from reference TRBV11-2 and TRBJ2-7, the complete variable domain reads EAGVAQSPRYKIIEKRQSVAFWCNPISGHATLYWYQQILGQGPKLLIQFQNNGVVDDSQLPKDRFSAERLKGVDSTLKIQPAKLEDSAVYLCASSLERGQGALAYEQYFGPGTRLTVT.

The CDR3 loop is CASSQDLRLTGVGANVLTF. DNA for the CDR3: TGTGCCAGCAGCCAAGATCTCCGGCTGACTGGAGTCGGGGCCAACGTCCTGACTTTC. The chain has TRBV14 and TRBJ2-6; D remains unclear. CDR3 size: 19 residues. Germline V gene sequence: CDR1 SGHDN, CDR2 FVKESK. Deletions cut 0 bases from V and 4 bases from J, with 19 bases between.

V is TRBV30 and J is TRBJ2-6, with unresolved D. Trimming took off 2 bases at V and 3 bases at J, with 8 bases between the two ends. The CDR3 consists of 14 residues. Germline V gene sequence: CDR1 GTSNPN, CDR2 SVGIG (reference sequence). The CDR3 DNA sequence: TGTGCCTGGAGTTTAACGGGTGGGGCCAACGTCCTGACTTTC. This sequence encodes CAWSLTGGANVLTF. Combining the CDR3 with reference TRBV30 and TRBJ2-6 gives the whole variable domain SQTIHQWPATLVQPVGSPLSLECTVEGTSNPNLYWYRQAAGRGLQLLFYSVGIGQISSEVPQNLSASRPQDRQFILSSKKLLLSDSGFYLCAWSLTGGANVLTFGAGSRLTVL.

This clone was counted between two and nine times. This chain links TRBV27 with TRBJ1-1; 12 bases map to TRBD1. With 5 bases clipped from V and 11 bases from J, the junction kept 9 bases outside the gene matches. The CDR3 consists of 14 residues. Looked up from germline, CDR1 is MNHEY and CDR2 is SMNVEV (reference sequence). Written as DNA, the CDR3 is TGTGCCAGCAGTCCCGGGACAGGGGGCGCTGGGGCTTTCTTT. Its protein product is CASSPGTGGAGAFF.

The rearrangement uses TRBV9 and TRBJ1-1; no definite D call. Trimming removed 2 bases from V and 6 bases from J, with 11 bases in between. CDR1 is SGDLS and CDR2 is YYNGEE in the germline V gene. The CDR3 contains 13 residues. The DNA for the CDR3 is TGTGCCAGCAGCGTCGTAGCCGTCGCTGAAGCTTTCTTT. It codes for CASSVVAVAEAFF. Full variable domain (rest looked up from reference TRBV9 and TRBJ1-1): DSGVTQTPKHLITATGQRVTLRCSPRSGDLSVYWYQQSLDQGLQFLIQYYNGEERAKGNILERFSAQQFPDLHSELNLSSLELGDSALYFCASSVVAVAEAFFGQGTRLTVV.

In nucleotides, the CDR3 is TGTGCCAGCAGTTTCGGGGTATCGGGGGACTACTCCTACAATGAGCAGTTCTTC. Residues: CASSFGVSGDYSYNEQFF. The chain employs TRBV28 and TRBJ2-1, with 7 bases identical to TRBD2. V lost 3 bases to trimming and J lost 0 bases; unmatched junction nucleotides: 11. The CDR3 covers 18 residues. CDR1 is MDHEN, CDR2 SYDVKM, per germline.

The chain links TRBV7-2 to TRBJ2-5; D gene ambiguous. V shed 5 bases and J shed 4 bases, with 17 bases lying between them. The CDR3 runs 15 residues. The germline gives CDR1 SGHTA, CDR2 FQGNSA. The CDR3 reads CASSPDQIATETQYF. CDR3 bases: TGTGCCAGCAGCCCTGACCAGATAGCAACAGAGACCCAGTACTTC.

The chain carries TRBV27 and TRBJ1-1; D gene ambiguous. Germline CDR1 and CDR2: MNHEY and SMNVEV (reference sequence). CDR3 length: 14 amino acids. The V gene lost 5 bases and the J gene lost 6 bases, with 16 bases spanning the gap. The CDR3 DNA is TGTGCCAGCAGTGCGGGGTTTGGGTTCGCTGAAGCTTTCTTT. This codes for CASSAGFGFAEAFF.

The chain employs TRBV7-9 and TRBJ2-5; D not certain. The J call may not be correct, given that the DNA end is closer to TRBJ2-7. The CDR3 totals 13 residues. Germline CDR1 is SEHNR and CDR2 is FQNEAQ (reference sequence). The CDR3 is CASSVPLSYEQYF. CDR3 nucleotides: TGTGCCAGCAGCGTTCCCCTCTCCTACGAGCAGTACTTC.

This clone was detected a few times. J is TRBJ2-3 and V is TRBV4-2, with D possibly TRBD2 on 6 matching bases. V was cut by 0 bases and J by 4 bases, with 11 bases left in between. This CDR3 comprises 15 residues. Germline-derived CDR1 and CDR2 are LGHNA and YNFKEQ. This CDR3 is CASSQDLAGPDTQYF. In DNA form, the CDR3 reads TGTGCCAGCAGCCAAGATCTGGCGGGGCCAGATACGCAGTATTTT.

This clone was counted a single time. The rearrangement uses TRBV7-9 and TRBJ2-7, with 10 bases fitting TRBD1. J lost 6 bases, V lost 6 bases, and 8 bases had no gene match. The CDR3 is 14 residues long. Germline-derived CDR1 and CDR2 are SEHNR and FQNEAQ (reference sequence). This chain's CDR3 is CASRTGTGVGEQYF. In DNA, the CDR3 is TGTGCCAGCAGGACCGGGACAGGGGTCGGCGAGCAGTACTTC. The full variable domain, with the rest looked up from reference TRBV7-9 and TRBJ2-7, is DTGVSQNPRHKITKRGQNVTFRCDPISEHNRLYWYRQTLGQGPEFLTYFQNEAQLEKSRLLSDRFSAERPKGSFSTLEIQRTEQGDSAMYLCASRTGTGVGEQYFGPGTRLTVT.

This rearrangement joins TRBV4-3 to TRBJ2-3, with 11 bases identical to TRBD2. Per the germline V gene, CDR1 is LGHNA and CDR2 is YSLEER. The V and J ends lost 4 bases and 0 bases, in that order; junction bases with no gene match: 6. The CDR3 length is 17 residues. The CDR3 sequence is CASSPSGRTFSTDTQYF. CDR3 nucleotides: TGCGCCAGCAGCCCTAGCGGGAGGACTTTTAGCACAGATACGCAGTATTTT.

This chain joins TRBV11-2 and TRBJ1-4; D may be TRBD1 (6 bases). The CDR3 sequence is 14 residues long. Germline CDR1 and CDR2: SGHAT and FQNNGV. Trimming stripped 5 bases from V and 7 bases from J, with 14 bases between. In DNA form, the CDR3 reads TGTGCCAGCAGCACCCGACAGGTCGGTGAAAAACTGTTTTTT. This gives the protein CASSTRQVGEKLFF.